This TCR beta chain was obtained from a study of memory CD4+ T cells and cytomegalovirus serostatus. TCRdb's copy holds only in-frame clones and misses some; the assay was immunoSEQ multiplex PCR. Found here are tens of thousands of clones, roughly 87% of them singletons; the top ten hold approximately 0.4%. Single viable CD3+CD4+CD8-CD45RO+ cells were sorted as the memory CD4+ T cells. This CDR3 is 15 amino acids long. V lost 6 bases, J lost 1 base, and 13 bases lay in between. Germline V CDR1 and CDR2: MNHEY, SVGAGI. The sequenced material came from memory CD4+ T cells from blood. This clonotype was obtained from an adult in good health and CMV-seronegative. The chain combines TRBV6-5 with TRBJ1-3, with D possibly being TRBD1 (6 bases). CDR3 nucleotides: TGTGCCAGCAGAGACAGGCTAAGATCTGGAAACACCATATATTTT. It yields the protein CASRDRLRSGNTIYF.